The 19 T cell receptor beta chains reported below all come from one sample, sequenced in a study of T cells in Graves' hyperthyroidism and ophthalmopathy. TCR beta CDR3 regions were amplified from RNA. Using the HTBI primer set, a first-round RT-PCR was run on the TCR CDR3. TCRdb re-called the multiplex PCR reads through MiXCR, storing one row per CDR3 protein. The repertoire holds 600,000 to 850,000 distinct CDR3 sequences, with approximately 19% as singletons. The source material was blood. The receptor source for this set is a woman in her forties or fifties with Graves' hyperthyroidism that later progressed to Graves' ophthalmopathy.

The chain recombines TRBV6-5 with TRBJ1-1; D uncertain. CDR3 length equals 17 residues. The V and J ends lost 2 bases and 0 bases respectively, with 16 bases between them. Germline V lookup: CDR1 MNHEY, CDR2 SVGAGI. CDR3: CASSYHGVGRMNTEAFF. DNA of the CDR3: TGTGCCAGCAGTTACCACGGGGTTGGACGAATGAACACTGAAGCTTTCTTT.

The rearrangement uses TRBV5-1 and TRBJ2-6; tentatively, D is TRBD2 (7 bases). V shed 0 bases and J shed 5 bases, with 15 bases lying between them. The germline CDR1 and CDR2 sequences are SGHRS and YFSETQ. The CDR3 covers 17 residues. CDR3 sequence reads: CASSLEGGLSRANVLTF. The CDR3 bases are TGCGCCAGCAGCTTGGAGGGGGGACTATCTAGGGCCAACGTCCTGACTTTC.

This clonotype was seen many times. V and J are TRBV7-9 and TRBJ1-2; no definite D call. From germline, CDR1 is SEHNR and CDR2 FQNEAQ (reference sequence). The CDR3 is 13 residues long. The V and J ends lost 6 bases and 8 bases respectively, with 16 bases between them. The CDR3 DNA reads TGTGCCAGCAGTCAAGCCCCTGAGATGGGCTACACCTTC. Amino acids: CASSQAPEMGYTF.

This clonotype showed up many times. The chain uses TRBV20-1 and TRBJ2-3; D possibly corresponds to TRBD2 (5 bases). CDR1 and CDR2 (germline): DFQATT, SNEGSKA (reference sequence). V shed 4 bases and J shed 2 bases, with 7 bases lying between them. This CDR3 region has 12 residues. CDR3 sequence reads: CSANGDTDTQYF. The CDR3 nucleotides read TGCAGTGCTAACGGGGACACAGATACGCAGTATTTT.

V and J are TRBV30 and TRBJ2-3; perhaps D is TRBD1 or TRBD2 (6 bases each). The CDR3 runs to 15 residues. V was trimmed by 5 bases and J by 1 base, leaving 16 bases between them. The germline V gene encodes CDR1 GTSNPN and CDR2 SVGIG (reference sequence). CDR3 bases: TGTGCCTGGCGCCATGGGGGGCAGGGCACAGATACGCAGTATTTT. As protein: CAWRHGGQGTDTQYF.

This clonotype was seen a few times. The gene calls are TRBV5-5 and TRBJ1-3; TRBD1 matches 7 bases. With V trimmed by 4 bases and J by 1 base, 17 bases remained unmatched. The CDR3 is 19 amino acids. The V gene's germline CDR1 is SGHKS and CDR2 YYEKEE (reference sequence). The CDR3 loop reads CASSRQAYTTGASGNTIYF. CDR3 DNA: TGTGCCAGCAGCCGCCAAGCGTATACTACAGGGGCTTCTGGAAACACCATATATTTT. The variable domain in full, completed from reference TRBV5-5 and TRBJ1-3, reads DAGVTQSPTHLIKTRGQQVTLRCSPISGHKSVSWYQQVLGQGPQFIFQYYEKEERGRGNFPDRFSARQFPNYSSELNVNALLLGDSALYLCASSRQAYTTGASGNTIYFGEGSWLTVV.

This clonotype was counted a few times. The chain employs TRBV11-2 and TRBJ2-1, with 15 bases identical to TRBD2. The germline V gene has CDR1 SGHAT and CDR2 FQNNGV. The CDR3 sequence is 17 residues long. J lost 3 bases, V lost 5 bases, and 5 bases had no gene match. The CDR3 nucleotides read TGTGCCAGCAGCATAGGGACTAGCGGGGGGTACTACAATGAGCAGTTCTTC. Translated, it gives CASSIGTSGGYYNEQFF. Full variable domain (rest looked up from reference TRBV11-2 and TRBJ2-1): EAGVAQSPRYKIIEKRQSVAFWCNPISGHATLYWYQQILGQGPKLLIQFQNNGVVDDSQLPKDRFSAERLKGVDSTLKIQPAKLEDSAVYLCASSIGTSGGYYNEQFFGPGTRLTVL.

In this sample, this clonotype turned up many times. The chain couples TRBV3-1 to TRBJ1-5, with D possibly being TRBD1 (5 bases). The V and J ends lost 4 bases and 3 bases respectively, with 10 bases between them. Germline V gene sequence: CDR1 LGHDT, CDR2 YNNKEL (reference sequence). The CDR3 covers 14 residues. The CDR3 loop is CASSLGTINQPQHF. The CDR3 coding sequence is TGTGCCAGCAGCCTCGGGACGATCAATCAGCCCCAGCATTTT. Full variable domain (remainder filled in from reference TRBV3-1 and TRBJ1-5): DTAVSQTPKYLVTQMGNDKSIKCEQNLGHDTMYWYKQDSKKFLKIMFSYNNKELIINETVPNRFSPKSPDKAHLNLHINSLELGDSAVYFCASSLGTINQPQHFGDGTRLSIL.

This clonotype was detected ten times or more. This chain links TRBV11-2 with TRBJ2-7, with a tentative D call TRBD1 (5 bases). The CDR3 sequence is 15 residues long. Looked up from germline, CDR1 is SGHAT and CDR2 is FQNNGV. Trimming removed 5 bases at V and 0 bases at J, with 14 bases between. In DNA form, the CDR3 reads TGTGCCAGCAGCCCCGGGCCAGGGTACTCCTACGAGCAGTACTTC. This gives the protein CASSPGPGYSYEQYF. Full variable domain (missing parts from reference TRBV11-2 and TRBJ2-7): EAGVAQSPRYKIIEKRQSVAFWCNPISGHATLYWYQQILGQGPKLLIQFQNNGVVDDSQLPKDRFSAERLKGVDSTLKIQPAKLEDSAVYLCASSPGPGYSYEQYFGPGTRLTVT.

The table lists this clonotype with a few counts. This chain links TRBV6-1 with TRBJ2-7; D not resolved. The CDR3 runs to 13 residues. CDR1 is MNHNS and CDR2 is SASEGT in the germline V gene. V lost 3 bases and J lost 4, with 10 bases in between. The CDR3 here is CASSEYSRYEQYF. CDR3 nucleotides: TGTGCCAGCAGTGAGTACAGCCGATACGAGCAGTACTTC.

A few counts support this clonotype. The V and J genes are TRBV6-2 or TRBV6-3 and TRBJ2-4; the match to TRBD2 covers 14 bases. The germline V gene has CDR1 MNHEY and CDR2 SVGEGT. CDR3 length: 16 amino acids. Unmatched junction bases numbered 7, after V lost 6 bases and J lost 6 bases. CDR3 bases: TGTGCCAGCAGCCTGGGACTAGCGGGGGACACAAACATTCAGTACTTC. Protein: CASSLGLAGDTNIQYF.

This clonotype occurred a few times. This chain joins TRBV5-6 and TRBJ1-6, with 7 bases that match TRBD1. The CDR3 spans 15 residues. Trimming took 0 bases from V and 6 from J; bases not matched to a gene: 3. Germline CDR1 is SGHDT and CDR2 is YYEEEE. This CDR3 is CASSLVGTANSPLHF. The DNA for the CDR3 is TGTGCCAGCAGCTTGGTAGGGACAGCTAATTCACCCCTCCACTTT.

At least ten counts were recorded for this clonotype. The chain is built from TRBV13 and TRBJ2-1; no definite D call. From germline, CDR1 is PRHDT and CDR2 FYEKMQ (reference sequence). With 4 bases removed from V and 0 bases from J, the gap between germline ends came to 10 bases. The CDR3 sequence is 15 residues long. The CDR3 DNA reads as TGTGCCAGCAGCTGGCCCTCTGCCTCCTACAATGAGCAGTTCTTC. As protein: CASSWPSASYNEQFF. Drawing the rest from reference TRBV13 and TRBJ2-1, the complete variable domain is AAGVIQSPRHLIKEKRETATLKCYPIPRHDTVYWYQQGPGQDPQFLISFYEKMQSDKGSIPDRFSAQQFSDYHSELNMSSLELGDSALYFCASSWPSASYNEQFFGPGTRLTVL.

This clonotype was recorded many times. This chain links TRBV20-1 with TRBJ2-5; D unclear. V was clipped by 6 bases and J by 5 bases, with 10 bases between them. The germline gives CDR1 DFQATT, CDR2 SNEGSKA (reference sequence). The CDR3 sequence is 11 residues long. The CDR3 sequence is CSALTKETQYF. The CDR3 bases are TGCAGTGCCCTGACGAAGGAGACCCAGTACTTC.

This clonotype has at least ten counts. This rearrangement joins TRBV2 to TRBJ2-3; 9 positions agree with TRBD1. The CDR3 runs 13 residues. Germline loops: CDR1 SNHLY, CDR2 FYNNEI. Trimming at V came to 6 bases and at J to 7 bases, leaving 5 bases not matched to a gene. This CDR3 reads CASRPGQGNTQYF. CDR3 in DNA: TGTGCCAGCAGGCCGGGACAGGGAAATACGCAGTATTTT.

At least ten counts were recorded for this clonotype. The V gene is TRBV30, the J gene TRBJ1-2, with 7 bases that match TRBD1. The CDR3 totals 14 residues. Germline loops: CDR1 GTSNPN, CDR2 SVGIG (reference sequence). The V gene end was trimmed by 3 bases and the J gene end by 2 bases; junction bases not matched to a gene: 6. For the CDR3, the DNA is TGTGCCTGGAGCTACCCGACAGGGAACTATGGCTACACCTTC. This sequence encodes CAWSYPTGNYGYTF. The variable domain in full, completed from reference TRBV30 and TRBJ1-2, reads SQTIHQWPATLVQPVGSPLSLECTVEGTSNPNLYWYRQAAGRGLQLLFYSVGIGQISSEVPQNLSASRPQDRQFILSSKKLLLSDSGFYLCAWSYPTGNYGYTFGSGTRLTVV.

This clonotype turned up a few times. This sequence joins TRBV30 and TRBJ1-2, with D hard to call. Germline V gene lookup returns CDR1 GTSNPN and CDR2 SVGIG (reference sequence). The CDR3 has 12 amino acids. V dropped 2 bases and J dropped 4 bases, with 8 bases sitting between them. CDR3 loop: CAWSQQTYGYTF. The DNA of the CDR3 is TGTGCCTGGAGTCAACAAACCTATGGCTACACCTTC.

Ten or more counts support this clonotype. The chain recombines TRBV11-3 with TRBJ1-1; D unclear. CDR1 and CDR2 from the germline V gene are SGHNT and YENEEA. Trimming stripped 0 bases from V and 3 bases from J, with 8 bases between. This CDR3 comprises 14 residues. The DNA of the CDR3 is TGTGCCAGCAGCTTAGATGGGGAGCACACTGAAGCTTTCTTT. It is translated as CASSLDGEHTEAFF.

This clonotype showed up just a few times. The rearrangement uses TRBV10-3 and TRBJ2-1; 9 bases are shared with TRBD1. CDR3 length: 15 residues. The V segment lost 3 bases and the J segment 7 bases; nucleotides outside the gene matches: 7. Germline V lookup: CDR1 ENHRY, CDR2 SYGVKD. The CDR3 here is CAISDWTGAKNEQFF. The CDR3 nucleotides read TGTGCCATCAGTGATTGGACAGGGGCGAAAAATGAGCAGTTCTTC.